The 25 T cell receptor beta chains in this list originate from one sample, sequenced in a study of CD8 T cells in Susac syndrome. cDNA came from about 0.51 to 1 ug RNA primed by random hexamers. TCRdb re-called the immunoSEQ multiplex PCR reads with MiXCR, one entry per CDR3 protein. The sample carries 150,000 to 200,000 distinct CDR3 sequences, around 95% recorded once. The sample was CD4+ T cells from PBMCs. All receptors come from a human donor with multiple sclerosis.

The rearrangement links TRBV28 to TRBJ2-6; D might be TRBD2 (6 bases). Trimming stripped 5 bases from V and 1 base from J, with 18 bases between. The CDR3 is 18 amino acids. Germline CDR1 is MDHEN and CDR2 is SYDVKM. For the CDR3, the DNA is TGTGCCAGCAGTCACGGATCCTTTGGGAGGTCTGGGGCCAACGTCCTGACTTTC. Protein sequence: CASSHGSFGRSGANVLTF.

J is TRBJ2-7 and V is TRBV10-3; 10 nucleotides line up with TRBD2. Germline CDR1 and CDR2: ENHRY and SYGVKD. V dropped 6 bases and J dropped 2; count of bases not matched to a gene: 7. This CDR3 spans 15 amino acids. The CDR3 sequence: CAISPTSGETYEQYF. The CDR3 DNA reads TGTGCCATCAGCCCTACTAGCGGGGAAACCTACGAGCAGTACTTC.

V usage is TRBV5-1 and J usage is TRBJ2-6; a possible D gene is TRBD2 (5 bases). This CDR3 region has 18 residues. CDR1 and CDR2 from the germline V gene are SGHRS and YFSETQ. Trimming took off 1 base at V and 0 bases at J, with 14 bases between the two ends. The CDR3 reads CASSLWSGQTSGANVLTF. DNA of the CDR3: TGCGCCAGCAGCTTGTGGAGCGGTCAAACCTCTGGGGCCAACGTCCTGACTTTC. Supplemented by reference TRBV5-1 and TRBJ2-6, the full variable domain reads KAGVTQTPRYLIKTRGQQVTLSCSPISGHRSVSWYQQTPGQGLQFLFEYFSETQRNKGNFPGRFSGRQFSNSRSEMNVSTLELGDSALYLCASSLWSGQTSGANVLTFGAGSRLTVL.

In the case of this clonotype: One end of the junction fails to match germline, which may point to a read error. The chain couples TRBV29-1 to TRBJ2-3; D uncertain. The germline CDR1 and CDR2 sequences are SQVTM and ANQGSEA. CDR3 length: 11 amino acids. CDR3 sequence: CSARYSDTQNF. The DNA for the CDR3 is TGCAGCGCCCGTTACTCAGATACGCAGAATTTT.

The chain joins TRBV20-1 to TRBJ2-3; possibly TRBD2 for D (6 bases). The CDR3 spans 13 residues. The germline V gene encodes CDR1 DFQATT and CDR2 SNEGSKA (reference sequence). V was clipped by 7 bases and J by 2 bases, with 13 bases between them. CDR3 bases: TGCAGTGTTTTCCGGGAGACCACAGATACGCAGTATTTT. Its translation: CSVFRETTDTQYF.

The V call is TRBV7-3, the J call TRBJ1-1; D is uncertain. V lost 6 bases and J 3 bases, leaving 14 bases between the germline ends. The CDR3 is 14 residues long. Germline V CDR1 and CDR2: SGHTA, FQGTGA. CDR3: CASSLGGGYTEAFF. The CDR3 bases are TGTGCCAGCAGTCTTGGTGGAGGCTACACTGAAGCTTTCTTT.

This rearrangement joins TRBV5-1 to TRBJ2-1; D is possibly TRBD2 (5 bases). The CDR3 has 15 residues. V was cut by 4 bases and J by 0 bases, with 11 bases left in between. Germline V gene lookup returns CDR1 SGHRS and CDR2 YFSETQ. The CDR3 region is CASSADSTSYNEQFF. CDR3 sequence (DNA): TGCGCCAGCAGCGCGGACTCGACCTCCTACAATGAGCAGTTCTTC. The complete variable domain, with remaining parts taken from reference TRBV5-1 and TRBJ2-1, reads KAGVTQTPRYLIKTRGQQVTLSCSPISGHRSVSWYQQTPGQGLQFLFEYFSETQRNKGNFPGRFSGRQFSNSRSEMNVSTLELGDSALYLCASSADSTSYNEQFFGPGTRLTVL.

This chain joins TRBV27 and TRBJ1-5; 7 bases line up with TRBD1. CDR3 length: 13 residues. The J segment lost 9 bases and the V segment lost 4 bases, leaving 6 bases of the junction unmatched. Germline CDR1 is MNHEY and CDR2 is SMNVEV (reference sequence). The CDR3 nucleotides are TGTGCCAGCAGTTCCTTACAGGGGTTGCCCCAGCATTTT. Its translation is CASSSLQGLPQHF.

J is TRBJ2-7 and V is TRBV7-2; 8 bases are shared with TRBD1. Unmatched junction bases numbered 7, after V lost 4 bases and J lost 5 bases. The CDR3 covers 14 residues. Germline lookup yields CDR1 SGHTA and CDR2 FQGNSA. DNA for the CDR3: TGTGCCAGCAGCTCGGGACAGGCTCTGAACGAGCAGTACTTC. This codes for CASSSGQALNEQYF.

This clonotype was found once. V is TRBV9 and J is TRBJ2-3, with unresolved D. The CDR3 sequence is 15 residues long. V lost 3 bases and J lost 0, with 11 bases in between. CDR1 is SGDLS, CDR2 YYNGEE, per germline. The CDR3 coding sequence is TGTGCCAGCAGCGCGATGGGATTGAGCACAGATACGCAGTATTTT. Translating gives CASSAMGLSTDTQYF.

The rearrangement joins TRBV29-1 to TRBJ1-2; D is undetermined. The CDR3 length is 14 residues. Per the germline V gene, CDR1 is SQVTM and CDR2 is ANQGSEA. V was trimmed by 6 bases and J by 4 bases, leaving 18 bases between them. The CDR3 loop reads CSVALGSASYGYTF. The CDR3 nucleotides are TGCAGCGTGGCCCTCGGCTCCGCGTCCTATGGCTACACCTTC. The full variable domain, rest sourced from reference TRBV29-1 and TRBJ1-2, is SAVISQKPSRDICQRGTSLTIQCQVDSQVTMMFWYRQQPGQSLTLIATANQGSEATYESGFVIDKFPISRPNLTFSTLTVSNMSPEDSSIYLCSVALGSASYGYTFGSGTRLTVV.

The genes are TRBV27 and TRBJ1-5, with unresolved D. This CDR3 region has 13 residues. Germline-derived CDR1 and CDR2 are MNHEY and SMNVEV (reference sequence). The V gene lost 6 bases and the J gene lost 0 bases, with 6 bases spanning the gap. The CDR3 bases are TGTGCCAGCAGGACTGGTAGCAATCAGCCCCAGCATTTT. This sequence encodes CASRTGSNQPQHF.

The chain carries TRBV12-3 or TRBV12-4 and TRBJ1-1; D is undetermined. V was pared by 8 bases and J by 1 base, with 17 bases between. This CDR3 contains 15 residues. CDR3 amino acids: CASGPSGSRNTEAFF. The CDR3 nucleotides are TGTGCCAGCGGCCCGTCGGGCTCACGGAACACTGAAGCTTTCTTT.

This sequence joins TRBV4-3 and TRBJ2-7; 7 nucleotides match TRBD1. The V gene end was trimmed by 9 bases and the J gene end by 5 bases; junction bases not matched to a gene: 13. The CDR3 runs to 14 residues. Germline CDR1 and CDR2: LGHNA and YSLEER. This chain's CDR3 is CARTQQGWLNEQYF. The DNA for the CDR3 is TGCGCCAGAACGCAACAGGGGTGGCTCAACGAGCAGTACTTC.

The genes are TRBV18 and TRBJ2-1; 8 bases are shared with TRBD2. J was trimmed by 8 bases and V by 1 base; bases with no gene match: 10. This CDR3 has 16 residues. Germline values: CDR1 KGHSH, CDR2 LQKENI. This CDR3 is CASSPLGTSGYDEQFF. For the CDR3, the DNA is TGTGCCAGCTCACCACTCGGGACTAGTGGTTATGATGAGCAGTTCTTC.

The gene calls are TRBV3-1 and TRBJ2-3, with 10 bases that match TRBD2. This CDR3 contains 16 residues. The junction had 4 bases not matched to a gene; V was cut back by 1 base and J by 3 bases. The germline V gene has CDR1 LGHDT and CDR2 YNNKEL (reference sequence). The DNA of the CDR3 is TGTGCCAGCAGCCAAGTAACACTAGCGGGGACAGATACGCAGTATTTT. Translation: CASSQVTLAGTDTQYF.

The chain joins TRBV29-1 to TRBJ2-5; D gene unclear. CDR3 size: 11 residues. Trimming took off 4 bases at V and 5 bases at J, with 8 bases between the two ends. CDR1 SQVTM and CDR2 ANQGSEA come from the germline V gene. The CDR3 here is CSVVTRETQYF. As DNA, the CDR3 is TGCAGCGTTGTTACTCGGGAGACCCAGTACTTC.

The CDR3 DNA reads as TGTGCCAGCAGCCCTCCGACAGAGCCCTACGAGCAGTACTTC. Amino acids: CASSPPTEPYEQYF. This sequence joins TRBV3-1 and TRBJ2-7, with TRBD1 as a possible D gene (5 bases). This CDR3 has 14 amino acids. In germline, CDR1 is LGHDT, CDR2 YNNKEL (reference sequence). The V end lost 4 bases, the J end lost 2 bases, and 12 bases lay between the germline ends.

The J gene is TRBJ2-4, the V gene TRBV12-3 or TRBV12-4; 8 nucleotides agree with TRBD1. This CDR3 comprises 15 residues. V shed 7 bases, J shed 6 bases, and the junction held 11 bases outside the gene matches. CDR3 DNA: TGTGCCAGCATGTGGTTGACAGGGGATGGAAACATTCAGTACTTC. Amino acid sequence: CASMWLTGDGNIQYF.

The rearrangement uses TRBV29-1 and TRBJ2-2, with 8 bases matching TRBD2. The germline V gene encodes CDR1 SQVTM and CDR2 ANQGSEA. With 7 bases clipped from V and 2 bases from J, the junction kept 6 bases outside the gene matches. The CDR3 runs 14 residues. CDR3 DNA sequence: TGCAGCGCTGCGGGGGGCCTAAACACCGGGGAGCTGTTTTTT. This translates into CSAAGGLNTGELFF.

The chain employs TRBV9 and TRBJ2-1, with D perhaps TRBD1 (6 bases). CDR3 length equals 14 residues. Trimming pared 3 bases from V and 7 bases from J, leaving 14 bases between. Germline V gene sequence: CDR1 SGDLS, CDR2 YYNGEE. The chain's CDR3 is CASSASRGWNEQFF. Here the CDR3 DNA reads TGTGCCAGCAGCGCCTCGAGGGGGTGGAATGAGCAGTTCTTC. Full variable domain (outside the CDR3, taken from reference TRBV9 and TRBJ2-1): DSGVTQTPKHLITATGQRVTLRCSPRSGDLSVYWYQQSLDQGLQFLIQYYNGEERAKGNILERFSAQQFPDLHSELNLSSLELGDSALYFCASSASRGWNEQFFGPGTRLTVL.

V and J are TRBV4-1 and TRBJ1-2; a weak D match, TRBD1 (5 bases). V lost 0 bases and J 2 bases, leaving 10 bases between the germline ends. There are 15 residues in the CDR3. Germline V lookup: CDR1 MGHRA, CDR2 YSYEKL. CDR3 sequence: CASSQDPWGNYGYTF. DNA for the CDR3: TGCGCCAGCAGCCAAGATCCCTGGGGGAACTATGGCTACACCTTC.

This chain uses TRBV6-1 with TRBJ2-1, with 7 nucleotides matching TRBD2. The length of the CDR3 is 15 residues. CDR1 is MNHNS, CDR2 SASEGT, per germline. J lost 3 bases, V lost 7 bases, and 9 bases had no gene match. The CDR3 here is CASIQRGVLYNEQFF. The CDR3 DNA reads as TGTGCCAGCATCCAACGGGGGGTTCTCTACAATGAGCAGTTCTTC.

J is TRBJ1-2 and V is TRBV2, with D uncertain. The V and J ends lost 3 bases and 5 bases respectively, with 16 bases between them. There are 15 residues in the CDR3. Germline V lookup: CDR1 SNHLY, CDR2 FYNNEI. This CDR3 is CASSEDGRQNYGYTF. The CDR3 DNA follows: TGTGCCAGCAGTGAGGATGGTAGACAAAATTATGGCTACACCTTC.

The DNA for the CDR3 is TGTGCCACCAGACCCAACGGCGGGGGAGATACGCAGTATTTT. It specifies CATRPNGGGDTQYF. V usage is TRBV24-1 and J usage is TRBJ2-3; TRBD2 matches 7 bases. Per germline, CDR1 KGHDR and CDR2 SFDVKD. The CDR3 has 14 residues. Trimming removed 7 bases from V and 5 bases from J; junction bases left unmatched: 8.